A selection of T cell receptor beta chains follows, all from one sample in a study of CD8+ T cells in alopecia areata. The repertoire was sequenced with immunoSEQ multiplex PCR; TCRdb's copy has only in-frame clones and lacks some. This table holds about 200,000 clones, 50% to 70% found once. Specimen: CD4+ T cells sorted from blood, collected at week 0. The receptor set was obtained from a human donor with alopecia areata. The CDR3 runs from the conserved cysteine through the conserved F or W. Each record gives: J gene, V gene, clone size, CDR3 protein. A clone size is listed for some rows: how often the clone was seen (once, few, many), or a class if it is expanded.

TRBJ1-2 TRBV30 - CAWSMLYGYTF
TRBJ1-5 TRBV30 few CAWSSLQGSYKQPQHF
TRBJ2-1 TRBV19 - CASTPRSLAGTNEQFF
TRBJ2-7 TRBV5-1 - CASNPSGTGTYEQYF
TRBJ1-1 TRBV6-6 - CASSNAGSTEAFF
TRBJ2-7 TRBV19 - CASSRTTGPYEQYF
TRBJ2-1 TRBV7-9 - CATERAANNEQFF
TRBJ2-7 TRBV4-1 few CASSQVVGEQYF
TRBJ2-5 TRBV5-1 - CASSLFRSQETQYF
TRBJ2-3 TRBV7-2 few CASSPRGAAGTDTQYF
TRBJ2-2 TRBV5-1 - CASSHGLAVEGELFF
TRBJ1-5 TRBV4-2 few CASSQARDRLQPQHF
TRBJ2-5 TRBV9 - CASSVTPQVNEETQYF
TRBJ1-2 TRBV18 - CASSPAVDNYGYTF
TRBJ1-5 TRBV4-1 few CASSHLGGKVSNQPQHF